This T cell receptor (beta chain) stems from a study of monozygotic twins with cystic fibrosis. Clones were sequenced by immunoSEQ multiplex PCR, and TCRdb holds only the in-frame ones, with some missing. Altogether roughly 29,000 clones are present, about 82% being singletons, with the ten largest covering about 1%. Findings of the study overall: Low clonality (median around 0.009) suggested a mostly naive repertoire. Nucleotide-identical clonotype sharing was significantly higher within monozygotic CF twin pairs than between unrelated CF individuals. No link emerged between shared CDR3 counts and age, concordance or severity. V usage most resembled the co-twin in 13 of 16 pairs.

For this clone: Antigen: not known.

CDR1 is MNHNS and CDR2 is SASEGT in the germline V gene. The J segment lost 7 bases and the V segment lost 2 bases, leaving 4 bases of the junction unmatched. CDR3 length: 14 amino acids. The rearrangement joins TRBV6-1 to TRBJ2-1; 8 nucleotides agree with TRBD2. The receptor was derived from a girl aged 2 to 9 with cystic fibrosis. The specimen sequenced was blood. The chain's CDR3 is CASSEHGTSNEQFF. The CDR3 bases are TGTGCCAGCAGTGAACACGGGACTAGTAATGAGCAGTTCTTC.